This T cell receptor beta chain was retrieved from a study of T cells in Graves' hyperthyroidism and ophthalmopathy. About the study: The blood sample was taken at first diagnosis, before treatment began.

Findings and caveats of the study: Most thyroid clonotypes expanded above 0.001 appeared in blood too.

This CDR3 contains 15 residues. V lost 1 base, J lost 8 bases, and 14 bases lay in between. CDR1 and CDR2 (germline): MGHRA, YSYEKL. RNA transcripts provided the source from which TCR beta CDR3 regions were amplified. The HTBI primer set drove a first-round RT-PCR of the TCR CDR3. TCRdb used MiXCR to reprocess the multiplex PCR reads, holding one entry per CDR3 protein. The sample consists of about 640,000 distinct CDR3 sequences, roughly 20% of them appearing once. PBMCs were collected from an approximately 9.3 ml volume of fresh peripheral blood. In the case of this clonotype: Antigen specificity is unknown.

The chain carries TRBV4-1 and TRBJ2-2; D possibly corresponds to TRBD2 (6 bases). The receptor comes from a man aged 25 to 40 with Graves' ophthalmopathy. The source material was blood. The CDR3 DNA is TGCGCCAGCAGCCAAGGTCCCAGCGGGTATGGGGAGCTGTTTTTT. Translation: CASSQGPSGYGELFF.